Below, 8 T cell receptor beta chains from the same sample are listed, as sequenced in a study of cytomegalovirus exposure and HLA in healthy donors. Vbeta (60) and Jbeta (13) primers were used in the PCR. Only in-frame clones appear in the TCRdb table, and some are missing; sequencing was by immunoSEQ multiplex PCR. Among over 85,000 clones listed, about 78% were seen once. The sample taken for sequencing was PBMCs. All receptors derive from a man aged 35 to 55 in good health and CMV-seronegative.

The sample holds one count of this clone. The gene calls are TRBV10-3 and TRBJ1-1, with TRBD1 as a possible D gene (5 bases). V was cut by 3 bases and J by 2 bases, with 10 bases left in between. Germline CDR1 and CDR2: ENHRY and SYGVKD. The CDR3 spans 14 residues. CDR3 amino acids: CAISEYRFNTEAFF. CDR3 DNA sequence: TGTGCCATCAGTGAATACAGGTTCAACACTGAAGCTTTCTTT.

The genes are TRBV19 and TRBJ2-1; the match to TRBD1 covers 7 bases. The trim removed 3 bases at V and 3 bases at J, leaving 5 bases unmatched. The CDR3 sequence is 15 residues long. Germline V gives CDR1 LNHDA, CDR2 SQIVND (reference sequence). Here the CDR3 reads CASSISTGNYNEQFF. CDR3 bases: TGTGCCAGTAGTATTTCGACAGGGAACTACAATGAGCAGTTCTTC.

The chain couples TRBV5-1 to TRBJ2-1; maybe TRBD1 (6 bases). Germline V gene sequence: CDR1 SGHRS, CDR2 YFSETQ. The germline V and J ends were trimmed by 6 bases and 1 base, with 20 bases remaining between them. The CDR3 covers 17 residues. The CDR3 loop is CASKPQTGTLSYNEQFF. DNA for the CDR3: TGCGCCAGCAAGCCCCAGACAGGAACATTATCCTACAATGAGCAGTTCTTC.

This clone was recorded only once. The V call is TRBV6-1, the J call TRBJ1-2; D is unclear. V dropped 5 bases and J dropped 4 bases, with 8 bases sitting between them. The germline V gene has CDR1 MNHNS and CDR2 SASEGT. The CDR3 loop spans 12 amino acids. The CDR3 loop reads CASSRGPYGYTF. In DNA form, the CDR3 reads TGTGCCAGCAGTCGGGGTCCCTATGGCTACACCTTC.

This clone was counted only a few times. At one end, the junction sequence differs from germline, possibly due to a read error. The rearrangement joins TRBV30 to TRBJ1-1, with D perhaps TRBD1 (6 bases). In germline, CDR1 is GTSNPN, CDR2 SVGIG (reference sequence). The CDR3 is 12 residues long. The CDR3 region is CAGRTGYTEAFF. In DNA, the CDR3 is TGTGCCGGGAGAACAGGGTACACTGAAGCTTTCTTT.

The sample holds one count of this clone. The V call is TRBV29-1, the J call TRBJ1-1, with D hard to call. The ends were cut back, 3 bases at V and 0 bases at J, with 8 bases in the middle. The CDR3 has 13 amino acids. Germline CDR1 reads SQVTM; CDR2 reads ANQGSEA. In nucleotides, the CDR3 is TGCAGCGTTGAGAATAGTTTGAACACTGAAGCTTTCTTT. It specifies CSVENSLNTEAFF.

The genes are TRBV14 and TRBJ1-2; 9 nucleotides line up with TRBD1. Germline V lookup: CDR1 SGHDN, CDR2 FVKESK. V shed 1 base, J shed 5 bases, and the junction held 5 bases outside the gene matches. This CDR3 has 15 residues. This CDR3 reads CASSQVPGTGYGYTF. The CDR3 nucleotides read TGTGCCAGCAGCCAAGTACCCGGGACAGGGTATGGCTACACCTTC.

The V call is TRBV19, the J call TRBJ1-5; 9 positions match TRBD1. The V gene end was trimmed by 6 bases and the J gene end by 7 bases; junction bases not matched to a gene: 10. The CDR3 runs to 15 residues. CDR1 is LNHDA, CDR2 SQIVND, per germline (reference sequence). CDR3: CASRRTGANRQPQHF. The CDR3 coding sequence is TGTGCCAGTAGAAGGACAGGGGCTAATCGCCAGCCCCAGCATTTT.